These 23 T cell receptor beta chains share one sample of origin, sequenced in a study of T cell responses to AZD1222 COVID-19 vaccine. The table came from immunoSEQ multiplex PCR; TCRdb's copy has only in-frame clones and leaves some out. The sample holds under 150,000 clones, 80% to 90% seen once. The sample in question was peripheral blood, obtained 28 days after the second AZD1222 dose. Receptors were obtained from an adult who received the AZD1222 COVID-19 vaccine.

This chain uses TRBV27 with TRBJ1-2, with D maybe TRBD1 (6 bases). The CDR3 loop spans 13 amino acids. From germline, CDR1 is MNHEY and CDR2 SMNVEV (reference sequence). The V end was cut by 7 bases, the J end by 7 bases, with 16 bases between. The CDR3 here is CASKLTQGSGYTF. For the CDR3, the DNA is TGTGCCAGCAAACTCACACAGGGTTCTGGCTACACCTTC.

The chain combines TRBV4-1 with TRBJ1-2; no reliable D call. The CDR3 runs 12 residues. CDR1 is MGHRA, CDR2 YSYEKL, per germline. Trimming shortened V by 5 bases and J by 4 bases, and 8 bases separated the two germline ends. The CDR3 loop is CASSGSAYGYTF. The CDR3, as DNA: TGCGCCAGCAGCGGGTCAGCCTATGGCTACACCTTC.

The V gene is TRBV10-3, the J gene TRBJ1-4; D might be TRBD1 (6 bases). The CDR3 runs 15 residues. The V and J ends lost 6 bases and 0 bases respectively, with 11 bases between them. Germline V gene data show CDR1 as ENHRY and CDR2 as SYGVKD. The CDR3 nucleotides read TGTGCCATCAGCGGGACACCTGCAACTAATGAAAAACTGTTTTTT. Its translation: CAISGTPATNEKLFF.

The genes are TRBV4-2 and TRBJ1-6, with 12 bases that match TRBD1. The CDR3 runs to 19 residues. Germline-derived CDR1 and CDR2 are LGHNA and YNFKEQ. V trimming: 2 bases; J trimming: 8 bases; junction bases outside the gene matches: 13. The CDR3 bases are TGTGCCAGCAGCCAACTTCAAGGGGGACAGGGGGCTTATGATTCACCCCTCCACTTT. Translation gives CASSQLQGGQGAYDSPLHF.

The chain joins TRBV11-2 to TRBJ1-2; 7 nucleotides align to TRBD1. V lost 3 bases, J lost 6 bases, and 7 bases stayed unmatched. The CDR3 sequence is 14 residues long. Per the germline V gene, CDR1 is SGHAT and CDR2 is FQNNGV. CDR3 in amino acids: CASSFNIQGNGYTF. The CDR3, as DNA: TGTGCCAGCAGCTTCAACATACAGGGGAATGGCTACACCTTC. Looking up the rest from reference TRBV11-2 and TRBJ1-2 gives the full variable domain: EAGVAQSPRYKIIEKRQSVAFWCNPISGHATLYWYQQILGQGPKLLIQFQNNGVVDDSQLPKDRFSAERLKGVDSTLKIQPAKLEDSAVYLCASSFNIQGNGYTFGSGTRLTVV.

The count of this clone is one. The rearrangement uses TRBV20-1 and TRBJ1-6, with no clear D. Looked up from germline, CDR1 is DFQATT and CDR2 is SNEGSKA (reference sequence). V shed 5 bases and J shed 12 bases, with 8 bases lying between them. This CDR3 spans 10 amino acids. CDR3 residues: CSAGSGPLHF. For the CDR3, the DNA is TGCAGTGCTGGCTCGGGACCCCTCCACTTT.

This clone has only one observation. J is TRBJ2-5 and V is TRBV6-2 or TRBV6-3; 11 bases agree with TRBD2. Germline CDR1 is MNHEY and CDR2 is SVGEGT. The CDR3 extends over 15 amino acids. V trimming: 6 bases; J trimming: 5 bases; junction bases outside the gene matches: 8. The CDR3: CASSPGLADTETQYF. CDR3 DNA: TGTGCCAGCAGCCCGGGACTAGCGGACACTGAGACCCAGTACTTC.

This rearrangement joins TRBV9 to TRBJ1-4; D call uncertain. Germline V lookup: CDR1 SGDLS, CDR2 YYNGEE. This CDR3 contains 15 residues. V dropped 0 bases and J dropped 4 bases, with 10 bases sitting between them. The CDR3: CASSVVEKSNEKLFF. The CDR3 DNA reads TGTGCCAGCAGCGTAGTCGAGAAAAGTAATGAAAAACTGTTTTTT.

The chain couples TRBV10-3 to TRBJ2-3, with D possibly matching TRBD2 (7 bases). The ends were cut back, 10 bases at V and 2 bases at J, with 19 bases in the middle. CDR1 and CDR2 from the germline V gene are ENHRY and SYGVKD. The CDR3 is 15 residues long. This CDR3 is CATTMGGGLTDTQYF. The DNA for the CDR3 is TGTGCCACAACCATGGGGGGGGGCCTCACAGATACGCAGTATTTT.

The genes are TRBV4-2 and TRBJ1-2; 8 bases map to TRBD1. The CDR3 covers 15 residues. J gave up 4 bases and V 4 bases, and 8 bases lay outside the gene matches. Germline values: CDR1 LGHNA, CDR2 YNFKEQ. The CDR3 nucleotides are TGTGCCAGCAGCCCCGACAGGGGTCATTTCTATGGCTACACCTTC. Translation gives CASSPDRGHFYGYTF.

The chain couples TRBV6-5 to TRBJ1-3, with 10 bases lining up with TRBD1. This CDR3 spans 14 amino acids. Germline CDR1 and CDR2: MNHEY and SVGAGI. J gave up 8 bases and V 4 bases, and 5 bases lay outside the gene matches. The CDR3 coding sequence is TGTGCCAGCAGTTGGGGGACAGGGGAACACACCATATATTTT. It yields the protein CASSWGTGEHTIYF.

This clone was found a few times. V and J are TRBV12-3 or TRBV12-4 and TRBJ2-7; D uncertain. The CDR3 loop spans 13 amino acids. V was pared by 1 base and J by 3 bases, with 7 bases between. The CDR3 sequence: CASSLDRFYEQYF. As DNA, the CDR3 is TGTGCCAGCAGTTTAGACAGATTCTACGAGCAGTACTTC.

The CDR3 nucleotides read TGTGCCACCGAAACGGGACAGGGGGTTCATCCCCAGCATTTT. It codes for CATETGQGVHPQHF. The chain carries TRBV6-6 and TRBJ1-5; 11 nucleotides align to TRBD1. Per the germline V gene, CDR1 is MNHNY and CDR2 is SVGAGI (reference sequence). The CDR3 loop spans 14 amino acids. V lost 10 bases and J lost 10; bases outside the gene matches: 12.

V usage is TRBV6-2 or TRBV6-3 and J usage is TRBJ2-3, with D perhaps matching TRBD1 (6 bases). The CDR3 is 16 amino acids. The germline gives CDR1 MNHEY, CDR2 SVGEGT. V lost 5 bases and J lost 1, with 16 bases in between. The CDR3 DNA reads TGTGCCAGCAGTCCCCCTGCAGGGGTGGGCACAGATACGCAGTATTTT. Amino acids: CASSPPAGVGTDTQYF.

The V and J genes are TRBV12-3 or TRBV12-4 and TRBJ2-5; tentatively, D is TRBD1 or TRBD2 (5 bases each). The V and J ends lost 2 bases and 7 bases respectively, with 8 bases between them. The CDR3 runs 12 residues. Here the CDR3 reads CASSLSGGTQYF. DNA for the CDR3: TGTGCCAGCAGTTTATCTGGGGGGACCCAGTACTTC.

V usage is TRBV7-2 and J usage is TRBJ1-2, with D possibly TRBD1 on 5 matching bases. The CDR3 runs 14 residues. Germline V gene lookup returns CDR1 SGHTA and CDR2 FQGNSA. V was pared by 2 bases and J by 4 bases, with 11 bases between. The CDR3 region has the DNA TGTGCCAGCAGCTTAAAGGGGTACGGCTATGGCTACACCTTC. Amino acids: CASSLKGYGYGYTF.

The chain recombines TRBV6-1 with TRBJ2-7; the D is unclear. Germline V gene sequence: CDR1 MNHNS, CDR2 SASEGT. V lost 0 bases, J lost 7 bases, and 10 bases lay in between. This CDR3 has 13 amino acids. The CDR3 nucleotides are TGTGCCAGCAGTGAAGCGCTACGAAGGGAGCAGTACTTC. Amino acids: CASSEALRREQYF.

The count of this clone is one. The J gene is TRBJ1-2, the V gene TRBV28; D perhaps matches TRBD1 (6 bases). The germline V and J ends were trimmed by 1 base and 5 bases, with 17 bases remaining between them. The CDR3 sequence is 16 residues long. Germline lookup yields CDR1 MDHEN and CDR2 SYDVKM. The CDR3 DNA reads TGTGCCAGCAGTTTATTGCCACAGGGTACAGGATATGGCTACACCTTC. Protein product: CASSLLPQGTGYGYTF.

DNA for the CDR3: TGCAGCGCGGACGGCGGGGGCAGCGGCTACACCTTC. This sequence encodes CSADGGGSGYTF. The chain has TRBV29-1 and TRBJ1-2; maybe TRBD1 (6 bases). The CDR3 loop spans 12 amino acids. Trimming pared 7 bases from V and 8 bases from J, leaving 17 bases between. The germline gives CDR1 SQVTM, CDR2 ANQGSEA.

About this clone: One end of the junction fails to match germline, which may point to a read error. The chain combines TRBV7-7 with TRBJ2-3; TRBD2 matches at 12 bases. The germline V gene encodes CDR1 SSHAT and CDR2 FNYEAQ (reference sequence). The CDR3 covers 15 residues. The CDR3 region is CASSRDGTSGDTQYF. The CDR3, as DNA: TGTGCTAGCAGCCGTGACGGGACTAGCGGGGATACGCAGTATTTT. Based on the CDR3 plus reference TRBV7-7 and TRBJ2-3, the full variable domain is GAGVSQSPRYKVTKRGQDVTLRCDPISSHATLYWYQQALGQGPEFLTYFNYEAQPDKSGLPSDRFSAERPEGSISTLTIQRTEQRDSAMYRCASSRDGTSGDTQYFGPGTRLTVL.

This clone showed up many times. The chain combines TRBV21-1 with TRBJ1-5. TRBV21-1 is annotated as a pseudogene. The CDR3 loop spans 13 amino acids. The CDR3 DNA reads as TGTGCCAGCAGGAAGGGTTCTTGTCAGCCCCAGCATTTT. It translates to CASRKGSCQPQHF.

The CDR3 loop is CASSLLARTNYGYTF. The CDR3 bases are TGTGCCAGCAGTTTATTGGCCAGAACTAACTATGGCTACACCTTC. V usage is TRBV27 and J usage is TRBJ1-2; D not resolved. The CDR3 has 15 residues. Per germline, CDR1 MNHEY and CDR2 SMNVEV (reference sequence). V shed 1 base and J shed 0 bases, with 9 bases lying between them.

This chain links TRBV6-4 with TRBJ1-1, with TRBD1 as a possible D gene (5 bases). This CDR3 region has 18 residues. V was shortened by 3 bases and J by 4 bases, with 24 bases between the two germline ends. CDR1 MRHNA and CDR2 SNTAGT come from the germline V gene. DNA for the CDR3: TGTGCCAGCAGTGATGCCCAACCCACGGGGCGCTTTGGCACTGAAGCTTTCTTT. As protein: CASSDAQPTGRFGTEAFF.